These 9 T cell receptor beta chains were sequenced from one sample in a study of neoadjuvant anti-PD-1 for oral cavity cancer. Profiling relied on immunoSEQ multiplex PCR, and the TCRdb table lists in-frame clones only, not all of them. Of roughly 60,000 clones detected, 65% to 80% appear once; the ten largest clones hold 2.6%. Sequencing used PBMCs, obtained before nivolumab (anti-PD-1) treatment. Receptors were obtained from a person aged 35-79 years with oral cavity squamous cell carcinoma.

This clone appeared a few times. The chain employs TRBV21-1 and TRBJ1-4. TRBV21-1 is assigned pseudogene status. This CDR3 is 12 amino acids long. The CDR3 sequence: CASKKGGTELFF. In DNA, the CDR3 is TGTGCCAGCAAAAAGGGGGGGACTGAACTGTTTTTT.

This clone occurred once. V is TRBV7-2 and J is TRBJ2-7; D is unclear. V lost 3 bases and J 1 base, leaving 10 bases between the germline ends. This CDR3 region has 14 residues. The germline V gene encodes CDR1 SGHTA and CDR2 FQGNSA. The CDR3 is CASSLVGRSYEQYF. The CDR3 nucleotides read TGTGCCAGCAGCTTGGTGGGCCGGTCCTACGAGCAGTACTTC.

This clone appeared a few times. The genes are TRBV19 and TRBJ2-1; 10 bases are a match to TRBD2. After removal of 1 base from V and 6 bases from J, the junction contained 3 bases not matched to a gene. Looked up from germline, CDR1 is LNHDA and CDR2 is SQIVND (reference sequence). The CDR3 covers 15 residues. CDR3 region: CASSIAAGGSNEQFF. The CDR3 nucleotides read TGTGCCAGTAGTATAGCAGCGGGGGGGTCCAATGAGCAGTTCTTC.

The chain couples TRBV11-2 to TRBJ1-1; perhaps TRBD1 as D (5 bases). Germline V gene data show CDR1 as SGHAT and CDR2 as FQNNGV. This CDR3 comprises 14 residues. The V end lost 3 bases, the J end lost 0 bases, and 8 bases lay between the germline ends. The CDR3: CASSFSGLNTEAFF. In DNA form, the CDR3 reads TGTGCCAGCAGCTTTTCAGGGCTGAACACTGAAGCTTTCTTT.

The rearrangement links TRBV5-1 to TRBJ2-1, with a possible D match to TRBD1 (5 bases). Germline V gene sequence: CDR1 SGHRS, CDR2 YFSETQ. V was pared by 4 bases and J by 4 bases, with 15 bases between. This CDR3 contains 15 residues. CDR3 coding DNA: TGCGCCAGCAGCCCCGGCTGGGGCCTATACAATGAGCAGTTCTTC. Encoded protein: CASSPGWGLYNEQFF.

The chain has TRBV18 and TRBJ1-6, with D uncertain. Germline-derived CDR1 and CDR2 are KGHSH and LQKENI. The ends were cut back, 11 bases at V and 11 bases at J, with 19 bases in the middle. The CDR3 contains 13 residues. The CDR3 sequence: CAGTMDPRTPLHF. CDR3 nucleotides: TGTGCCGGCACCATGGACCCCCGGACACCCCTCCACTTT.

In its sample, this clone was seen a few times. V and J are TRBV5-1 and TRBJ2-7; D ambiguous. Germline CDR1 is SGHRS and CDR2 is YFSETQ. The CDR3 has 15 residues. Trimming removed 0 bases from V and 6 bases from J, with 16 bases in between. This CDR3 reads CASSLGVLGTGEQYF. CDR3 DNA sequence: TGCGCCAGCAGCTTGGGTGTGTTGGGCACGGGCGAGCAGTACTTC.

The chain combines TRBV5-4 with TRBJ2-1; possible D gene TRBD2, 5 bases. This CDR3 is built from 15 residues. Germline CDR1 is SGHNT and CDR2 is YYREEE (reference sequence). The V gene lost 4 bases and the J gene lost 4 bases, with 15 bases spanning the gap. The CDR3 sequence: CASSPAGPAYNEQFF. For the CDR3, the DNA is TGTGCCAGCAGCCCGGCGGGCCCAGCATACAATGAGCAGTTCTTC.

The DNA of the CDR3 is TGTGCCAGCACCCGGCGACAGAACACTGAAGCTTTCTTT. Translated, it gives CASTRRQNTEAFF. This chain connects TRBV6-5 to TRBJ1-1; D is uncertain. The V and J ends lost 7 bases and 1 base respectively, with 10 bases between them. CDR1 is MNHEY and CDR2 is SVGAGI in the germline V gene. The CDR3 is 13 amino acids.